The rows below give T cell receptor beta chains drawn from one sample of a study of T cells after yellow fever vaccination. TCRdb processed the 5' RACE reads anew with MiXCR; each CDR3 protein has one entry. The sample lists a few hundred thousand distinct CDR3 sequences, under 14% occurring once. The sequencing used PBMCs, collected on the day of the first yellow fever vaccination. These receptors all come from a man between 18 and 35 years old who received the YFV17D yellow fever vaccine. Both conserved end residues are part of each CDR3. A D gene is named only where the DNA matches it firmly. Some rows have no size entry. The others give once, few or many, or a class for an expanded clone.

>-|TRBJ1-1|-|TRBV27
CASSLVSGGWGTEAFF
TGTGCCAGCAGTTTGGTGTCGGGGGGTTGGGGCACTGAAGCTTTCTTT
>many|TRBJ2-5|TRBD1|TRBV5-1
CASSPGQGEETQYF
TGCGCCAGCAGCCCGGGACAGGGGGAAGAGACCCAGTACTTC
>-|TRBJ1-2|-|TRBV25-1
CAVSPGGLNYGYTF
TGTGCAGTCAGTCCCGGGGGCCTTAACTATGGCTACACCTTC
>few|TRBJ2-5|-|TRBV12-5
CASGLGREEETQYF
TGTGCTAGTGGTCTGGGTAGGGAGGAGGAGACCCAGTACTTC
>-|TRBJ2-2|-|TRBV7-2
CASSIATGDTGELFF
TGTGCCAGCAGCATCGCCACGGGGGACACCGGGGAGCTGTTTTTT
>few|TRBJ2-1|TRBD2|TRBV6-2/TRBV6-3
CASSRLSREDEQFF
TGTGCCAGCAGCCGTTTATCCCGGGAGGATGAGCAGTTCTTC
>few|TRBJ2-2|-|TRBV12-3/TRBV12-4
CASRYRDLQANTGELFF
TGTGCCAGCAGATATAGAGACTTGCAAGCGAACACCGGGGAGCTGTTTTTT
>-|TRBJ2-2|-|TRBV4-3
CARSYLVWGGELFF
TGCGCCAGGAGCTATTTAGTATGGGGCGGGGAGCTGTTTTTT
>few|TRBJ2-7|TRBD1|TRBV5-1
CASSSTPGQPDQQYF
TGCGCCAGCAGCTCGACTCCGGGACAGCCTGACCAGCAGTACTTC
>few|TRBJ2-4|-|TRBV7-9
CASSLAGAGDIQYF
TGTGCCAGCAGTCTAGCTGGGGCTGGGGACATTCAGTACTTC
>-|TRBJ1-5|-|TRBV10-3
CAISAQGNQPQHF
TGTGCCATCAGTGCACAGGGTAATCAGCCCCAGCATTTT
>many|TRBJ2-1|TRBD2|TRBV4-1
CASSQAVAGGYNNEQFF
TGCGCCAGCAGCCAAGCCGTAGCGGGGGGGTACAACAATGAGCAGTTCTTC
>-|TRBJ1-1|-|TRBV20-1
CSACRSGIGYTEAFF
TGCAGTGCATGTAGGAGCGGGATTGGGTACACTGAAGCTTTCTTT
>-|TRBJ1-2|-|TRBV4-3
CASSQDLGPYGYTF
TGCGCCAGCAGCCAAGATCTAGGGCCTTATGGCTACACCTTC
>-|TRBJ2-4|-|TRBV10-3
CAISEGRGTKNIQYF
TGTGCCATCAGTGAGGGGAGAGGGACCAAAAACATTCAGTACTTC
>-|TRBJ1-5|-|TRBV28
CASSFVDSQPQHF
TGTGCCAGCAGTTTCGTCGACAGCCAGCCCCAGCATTTT
>-|TRBJ2-1|-|TRBV12-3/TRBV12-4
CASSFPTGHFRDEQFF
TGTGCCAGCAGTTTTCCCACCGGACATTTCAGGGATGAGCAGTTCTTC
>many|TRBJ1-2|TRBD1|TRBV7-6
CASSPNRGDYGYTF
TGTGCCAGCAGCCCCAACAGGGGGGACTATGGCTACACCTTC
>few|TRBJ2-5|-|TRBV11-2
CASSLRPASRTQYF
TGTGCCAGCAGCTTACGTCCGGCTAGCCGGACCCAGTACTTC
>-|TRBJ1-6|-|TRBV27
CAENREPPSPLHF
TGTGCCGAGAACCGGGAACCGCCCTCACCCCTCCACTTT
>-|TRBJ2-7|-|TRBV6-1
CASRQGKLTYEQYF
TGTGCCAGCAGACAGGGCAAGCTGACCTACGAGCAGTACTTC
>-|TRBJ1-5|TRBD1|TRBV12-3/TRBV12-4
CASRGGQRVNQPQHF
TGTGCCAGCAGAGGGGGACAGAGGGTGAATCAGCCCCAGCATTTT
>many|TRBJ1-3|-|TRBV10-3
CAISASGHRGNTIYF
TGTGCCATCAGTGCCTCGGGACACCGTGGAAACACCATATATTTT
>few|TRBJ2-2|-|TRBV12-3/TRBV12-4
CASSPISVGNTGELFF
TGTGCCAGCAGTCCCATTTCTGTTGGGAACACCGGGGAGCTGTTTTTT
>few|TRBJ1-2|TRBD1|TRBV3-1
CASSQWTGANYGYTF
TGTGCCAGCAGCCAGTGGACAGGAGCTAACTATGGCTACACCTTC
>-|TRBJ1-3|-|TRBV4-2
CASSQAGTGNTIYF
TGTGCCAGCAGCCAAGCCGGGACTGGAAACACCATATATTTT
>-|TRBJ2-2|-|TRBV10-3
CATRGVGELFF
TGTGCCACCAGGGGGGTCGGGGAGCTGTTTTTT
>many|TRBJ2-7|-|TRBV7-6
CASSLQGNLDEQYF
TGTGCCAGCAGCTTACAGGGGAATCTCGACGAGCAGTACTTC
>many|TRBJ2-7|-|TRBV20-1
CSALGRLDYEQYF
TGCAGTGCCCTTGGGCGGTTAGACTACGAGCAGTACTTC
>-|TRBJ2-5|-|TRBV7-9
CASSLATGSSGWTQYF
TGTGCCAGCAGCTTAGCGACAGGATCCTCCGGGTGGACCCAGTACTTC
>-|TRBJ2-5|-|TRBV6-5
CASSYTVRGLQETQYF
TGTGCCAGCAGTTACACGGTCAGGGGATTACAAGAGACCCAGTACTTC
>-|TRBJ1-2|-|TRBV6-2/TRBV6-3
CASSYSELSEYGYTF
TGTGCCAGCAGTTACTCCGAGTTGTCCGAGTATGGCTACACCTTC
>-|TRBJ1-1|-|TRBV6-5
CASSYFRPRGGDTEAFF
TGTGCCAGCAGTTACTTTCGCCCCCGGGGAGGGGACACTGAAGCTTTCTTT
>few|TRBJ1-1|-|TRBV5-8
CASSRRVSYTEAFF
TGTGCCAGCAGCCGCAGGGTCTCGTACACTGAAGCTTTCTTT
>-|TRBJ2-5|-|TRBV29-1
CSVEAKADYLTQYF
TGCAGCGTTGAAGCTAAGGCGGACTACCTAACCCAGTACTTC